This T cell receptor beta chain was recovered during a study of T cells in Graves' hyperthyroidism and ophthalmopathy. Study-wide background: Blood from the periphery was taken at initial diagnosis, before any treatment. Whole-study findings and limits: Most thyroid clonotypes that were expanded above 0.001 also turned up in blood.

The source material, RNA transcripts, was used to amplify TCR beta CDR3 regions. With the HTBI primer set, the TCR CDR3 went through a first round of RT-PCR. MiXCR was run by TCRdb on the multiplex PCR reads, yielding one entry per CDR3 protein. The table includes approximately 710,000 distinct CDR3 sequences, 17% detected once. Participants, patients aged 18 to 65, had newly diagnosed hyperthyroidism with a duration under 2 months. Roughly 10 ml of fresh peripheral blood supplied the PBMCs. Note on this clonotype: Its antigen remains unidentified. A read error may explain this, as a much larger clone is one base away.

The CDR3 length is 15 residues. The germline CDR1 and CDR2 sequences are DFQATT and SNEGSKA (reference sequence). The sequenced sample consisted of blood. The clonotype comes from a man aged 45-65 years with Graves' hyperthyroidism. The gene calls are TRBV20-1 and TRBJ1-5; D call uncertain. The CDR3 nucleotides are TGCGGTGCTCCGACTAATGGCAATAGCAATCAGCCCCAGCATTTT. Protein: CGAPTNGNSNQPQHF.